This T cell receptor beta chain appears in the sequencing data of a study of T cells in Graves' hyperthyroidism and ophthalmopathy (dated by TCRdb to between 2018 and 2021). Turning to the overall study: Peripheral blood samples were taken at initial diagnosis, before any treatment was given. An independent validation cohort of about 20 hyperthyroidism patients and 17 patients who later progressed to ophthalmopathy tested prospective prediction of ophthalmopathy. The study also compared thyroid tissue and blood T-cell repertoires from several Graves' hyperthyroidism patients. The roughly 94 discovery patients were randomly split 7:3 into training and test sets. The paper describes TCR Vbeta CDR3 sequencing of 140 or so peripheral blood samples, made up of 43 ophthalmopathy patients, approximately 76 hyperthyroidism patients and 17 progressor patients. A discovery cohort of roughly 96 patients, about 43 with Graves' ophthalmopathy and approximately 55 with stable Graves' hyperthyroidism, was used to find distinguishing TCR V-J signatures. After sampling, hyperthyroidism patients received methimazole starting at 30 mg daily, and ophthalmopathy patients received high-dose intravenous methylprednisolone. Study-level results and caveats: No statistical method was used to fix the sample size in advance, and group allocation was not hidden from the investigators. During validation, the model predicted progression to ophthalmopathy a median of approximately 6 months ahead of onset, with more than 55% sensitivity and under 85% specificity. Most expanded thyroid clonotypes (frequency above 0.001) were also found in blood, which suggests that blood repertoires may mirror thyroid immune responses. Ophthalmopathy was separated from stable hyperthyroidism by a 13 V-J signature model, with approximately 86% sensitivity and 81% to 83% specificity obtained in cross-validation and 80%/75% obtained in testing.

Germline trimming amounts to 0 bases on V and 1 base on J, with 4 as the count of junction bases outside the gene matches. Looking up the germline V gene (reference sequence) yields CDR1 LNHNV and CDR2 YYDKDF. Measured from the cysteine to the phenylalanine, the CDR3 is 16 residues long. Only the CDR3 DNA is retained, 48 bases long and in frame from the first base. Moderately to severely active disease, a Clinical Activity Score of at least 3, a NOSPECS grade of at least 4, and a duration under 3 months were present in ophthalmopathy patients. The study excluded patients with uncontrolled infections, other autoimmune diseases, pregnancy or lactation. Diagnoses relied on clinical symptoms, serum thyroxine and TRAb, thyroid ultrasound and orbital computed tomography. PBMCs were separated from approximately 9.9 ml of fresh peripheral blood using Ficoll-Paque density gradient centrifugation. Total RNA was extracted with Trizol reagent, and quality was checked on an Agilent 2100 Bioanalyzer.

The TCR beta CDR3 regions were amplified from the RNA transcripts. For the first round of RT-PCR on the TCR CDR3, the HTBI primer set was used together with the Qiagen OneStep RT-PCR kit. The libraries were constructed in a second round of multiplex PCR and then size-selected and purified. The libraries were sequenced on an Illumina HiSeq2000 using paired-end 100 bp reads. In the original analysis: SOAPnuke was used to process the raw data, throwing out any read that contained adapters or uncalled bases, had a mean Phred below 15, or lacked an exact constant-primer or identifier match. High-quality paired reads were merged with COPE v1.2.5, and unique nucleotide sequences were defined as clonotypes. Clonotypes were aligned to IMGT TRBV, TRBD and TRBJ reference segments using MiTCR v1.1. Only V-J combinations with frequency above 0.0001, covering approximately 99% of repertoires, were analysed. A TCS score was defined as the ratio of F50 (clonal expansion) to E x V (chaos), with BLOSUM62-based TCRdist applied between CDR3 peptides within each V-J. Welch's t-statistics and random forest reduced fewer than 600 V-J features to roughly 13, which were used in a naive Bayes classifier (R e1071). The public reads were reanalyzed by TCRdb: fastp trimming at Q25, MiXCR alignment, in-frame beta chains only. Rows with one shared CDR3 protein collapse into an entry with the most common genes and DNA. TCRdb, not the original authors, processed these V and J calls. The table for this sample lists about 380,000 distinct CDR3 sequences; about 18% of them were counted only once. The biggest ten clones account for 40% of the sample.

This clonotype was picked up a small number of times. Its antigen is not yet known. No base quality information exists; no much larger clone differs at one position. This TCR was sampled from a man aged 18 to 30 with Graves' ophthalmopathy. Source material: blood. The chain was built from TRBV15 and TRBJ2-3; TRBD2 fits 7 bases in the junction. In nucleotide form, the sequence is TGTGCCACCAGCAGAGAGCGGGAGTCCGGCACAGATACGCAGTATTTT. This codes for CATSRERESGTDTQYF.